This T cell receptor (beta chain) was identified in a study of blood T cell repertoires in COVID-19 (dated by TCRdb to the early 2020s). Study-level background: Samples covering the acute and convalescent phases of COVID-19 were provided by collaborators in the United States, Italy and Spain. The material from the prospective study consisted of cDNA or gDNA derived from T cells, B-cell-depleted T cells, or PBMCs. Subjects who had been exposed to COVID-19, were actively infected with it, or had recovered from it provided the deeply sampled blood TCRbeta repertoires that made up the dataset. The repertoires were released in a freely available public database meant as a resource for research on the immune response to SARS-CoV-2. Samples were obtained from the ongoing ImmuneRACE study (first 160 participants) and from about 1,300 subjects provided by 6 global collaborators. The sample metadata nearly always contained a de-identified subject ID, COVID-19 status, age in years and sex. Where HLA class I and class II types were available, the types were taken from metadata supplied by the sample provider, not from assay-based typing.

The immunoSEQ Assay, a bias-controlled multiplex PCR, was used to amplify TCRbeta CDR3 regions from genomic DNA. Processing in the source paper ran as follows. Nucleated cell counts per sample were estimated from amplification of reference gene primers within the assay. Sequence reads were collapsed and filtered to measure the absolute abundance of every unique TCRbeta CDR3 rearrangement. For each sample, productive Simpson clonality was calculated by taking the square root of Simpson's diversity index across productive rearrangements. TCRdb took over this immuneACCESS table, retaining in-frame rearrangements with V and J assigned. Such tables are incomplete; in checked studies, under half of the missing clones stem from an unresolved V gene, and the remainder is unexplained. V and J calls and clone size are as listed in that table; D and trimming were resolved from the DNA. The sample has roughly 11,000 clones on record, 82% of them singletons. Around a fifth of the sample is in the top ten clones.

Findings and caveats that apply to the study as a whole: Clinical and demographic metadata were provided uncurated, with the amount varying by source and participant.

Whole blood was collected in K2EDTA tubes by collaborating institutions according to the institutions' own protocols. For TCRbeta analysis, collaborators shipped samples in one of three forms: frozen whole blood, isolated PBMCs, or DNA extracted from either of those sample types. Comments on this clone: No antigen is known for it. Base qualities are not recorded, but no much larger clone differs from it by a single base.

This TCR was sampled from a human donor in a cohort sampled during active COVID-19. Sequenced sample: peripheral blood.

Here is the DNA: TGTGCCAGTAGCTTCGGGGCAGGGGGCGCCGCTGAAGCTTTCTTT. It translates to CASSFGAGGAAEAFF. The rearranged segments are TRBV19 and TRBJ1-1; TRBD1 aligns with 8 central bases. For this chain, trimming is 6 bases at the V end and 6 bases at the J end, and the number of junction bases without a gene match is 12. The germline V gene (reference sequence) supplies CDR1 LNHDA and CDR2 SQIVND. Inclusive of the bounding cysteine and phenylalanine, the CDR3 is 15 residues long. The read is trimmed to its CDR3 DNA, 45 bases read in frame from base 1.